This entry lists 30 T cell receptor beta chains sequenced from one sample in a study of CXCR3-negative and CXCR3-positive naive CD8 T cells. Study results and limitations: CXCR3-positive naive cells carried more hydrophobic TRB CDR3s than CXCR3-negative ones.

Their antigens remain unidentified. The study made its TRB cDNA libraries by 5' RACE, adding UMI labels. TCRdb processed the 5' RACE reads again and assigns one entry to each CDR3 protein, with no DNA. Recorded for this sample: some 85,000 distinct CDR3 sequences. The specimen was naive CXCR3+ CD8+ T cells from blood. The subset was: CD45RO-CCR7+CD27+CD95- naive CD8+ T cells expressing CXCR3 (TNR3+). All receptors derive from a human donor in good health. Some clones in this sample may be carry-over from other donors' samples.

J is TRBJ2-1 and V is TRBV7-3; TCRdb's D gene call, TRBD2, goes unchecked for lack of DNA. The CDR3 covers 15 residues. Per the germline V gene, CDR1 is SGHTA and CDR2 is FQGTGA. The CDR3 here is CASSLTSGTLDEQFF.

The chain carries TRBV29-1 and TRBJ2-7; TCRdb's D gene call, TRBD2, goes unchecked for lack of DNA. This CDR3 has 13 amino acids. Germline-derived CDR1 and CDR2 are SQVTM and ANQGSEA. The CDR3 sequence is CSVRVSGGYEQYF.

This CDR3 is CASSPGNPQYF. This chain connects TRBV12-3 or TRBV12-4 to TRBJ2-5; TCRdb's D gene call, TRBD1, goes unchecked for lack of DNA. This CDR3 spans 11 amino acids.

The chain is built from TRBV28 and TRBJ2-1; there is no DNA to check the TCRdb D call of TRBD2. This CDR3 spans 12 amino acids. Germline V gives CDR1 MDHEN, CDR2 SYDVKM. CDR3 amino acids: CASNAGGSEQFF.

This sequence joins TRBV5-1 and TRBJ1-1; TCRdb lists TRBD1, though no DNA is available to test this call. The germline CDR1 and CDR2 sequences are SGHRS and YFSETQ. The length of the CDR3 is 12 residues. The CDR3 region is CASRSGGTEAFF.

The chain combines TRBV9 with TRBJ2-7; there is no DNA to check the TCRdb D call of TRBD2. CDR3 length: 15 amino acids. Germline V CDR1 and CDR2: SGDLS, YYNGEE. CDR3: CASSLGLQGHYEQYF.

The chain recombines TRBV5-1 with TRBJ2-7; absent DNA, TCRdb's TRBD1 call cannot be checked. Germline assignment: CDR1 SGHRS and CDR2 YFSETQ. The CDR3 covers 14 residues. The CDR3 protein is CASSSGRAGYEQYF. The full variable domain, rest sourced from reference TRBV5-1 and TRBJ2-7, is KAGVTQTPRYLIKTRGQQVTLSCSPISGHRSVSWYQQTPGQGLQFLFEYFSETQRNKGNFPGRFSGRQFSNSRSEMNVSTLELGDSALYLCASSSGRAGYEQYFGPGTRLTVT.

The chain is built from TRBV29-1 and TRBJ1-4. Per germline, CDR1 SQVTM and CDR2 ANQGSEA. This CDR3 spans 14 amino acids. The CDR3 region is CSVEGRATNEKLFF.

V and J are TRBV23-1 and TRBJ2-1. TRBV23-1 belongs to the ORF category, with a function that is uncertain. The CDR3 contains 17 residues. The CDR3 region is CASSQNYRRVSYNEQFF.

This chain joins TRBV6-5 and TRBJ2-4; no DNA is available, so the TRBD1 call from TCRdb remains unchecked. Germline-derived CDR1 and CDR2 are MNHEY and SVGAGI. CDR3 length equals 15 residues. The CDR3 here is CAGKAGHPNENIQYF.

The genes are TRBV27 and TRBJ1-1; with no DNA, the TCRdb D assignment of TRBD1 cannot be verified. CDR3 length: 14 residues. Looked up from germline, CDR1 is MNHEY and CDR2 is SMNVEV (reference sequence). The CDR3: CASSLPDTVGLEVF.

V usage is TRBV7-9 and J usage is TRBJ1-1; TCRdb calls TRBD1, which cannot be checked without DNA. The CDR3 spans 17 residues. From germline, CDR1 is SEHNR and CDR2 FQNEAQ (reference sequence). The CDR3 loop reads CASSFIGTGPYGTEAFF.

The chain joins TRBV28 to TRBJ2-5; checking the TCRdb D call of TRBD2 is not possible without DNA. The CDR3 length is 14 residues. CDR1 MDHEN and CDR2 SYDVKM come from the germline V gene. The CDR3 spells CASSLGPWQETQYF.

This chain uses TRBV15 with TRBJ2-3; TCRdb gives TRBD2 as the D gene, but with no DNA this cannot be confirmed. Germline V CDR1 and CDR2: LNHNV, YYDKDF (reference sequence). The CDR3 consists of 16 residues. The CDR3: CATSRVLALEGDTQYF.

The V call is TRBV7-6, the J call TRBJ2-2; the D gene TCRdb calls, TRBD1, cannot be checked with no DNA. Germline CDR1 and CDR2: SGHVS and FNYEAQ. CDR3 length: 17 residues. CDR3 sequence: CASSRERVRTNTGELFF. The variable domain in full, completed from reference TRBV7-6 and TRBJ2-2, reads GAGVSQSPRYKVTKRGQDVALRCDPISGHVSLYWYRQALGQGPEFLTYFNYEAQQDKSGLPNDRFSAERPEGSISTLTIQRTEQRDSAMYRCASSRERVRTNTGELFFGEGSRLTVL.

The chain joins TRBV28 to TRBJ2-5; the D gene TCRdb calls, TRBD1, cannot be checked with no DNA. Looked up from germline, CDR1 is MDHEN and CDR2 is SYDVKM. This CDR3 spans 16 amino acids. CDR3 sequence: CASSVTPTESQETQYF.

V gene TRBV20-1 combines with J gene TRBJ2-5; TCRdb's D call of TRBD2 is untestable without DNA. The CDR3 contains 15 residues. The germline V gene has CDR1 DFQATT and CDR2 SNEGSKA (reference sequence). The CDR3 loop is CSASSSGLGKETQYF.

This chain joins TRBV28 and TRBJ2-7; TCRdb indicates TRBD1, and absent DNA this call remains unverified. There are 14 residues in the CDR3. CDR1 is MDHEN and CDR2 is SYDVKM in the germline V gene. The CDR3: CASRSPGGVYEQYF. The full variable domain, rest sourced from reference TRBV28 and TRBJ2-7, is DVKVTQSSRYLVKRTGEKVFLECVQDMDHENMFWYRQDPGLGLRLIYFSYDVKMKEKGDIPEGYSVSREKKERFSLILESASTNQTSMYLCASRSPGGVYEQYFGPGTRLTVT.

Measured by frequency, this clonotype is medium-sized (0.01 to 0.1%). V is TRBV29-1 and J is TRBJ1-1. CDR1 and CDR2 (germline): SQVTM, ANQGSEA. The CDR3 runs 13 residues. The CDR3 protein is CSVEWGMNTEAFF.

The gene calls are TRBV7-8 and TRBJ1-5. This CDR3 contains 15 residues. Germline loops: CDR1 SGHVS, CDR2 FQNEAQ. The CDR3 is CASRLNGDSNQPQHF.

The chain employs TRBV18 and TRBJ2-5; the TCRdb D gene call, TRBD2, has no DNA to confirm it. CDR3 length: 13 amino acids. Germline lookup yields CDR1 KGHSH and CDR2 LQKENI. The CDR3 sequence: CASSRDSQETQYF.

The chain is built from TRBV6-1 and TRBJ1-6; TCRdb proposes TRBD1, but this gene call is untestable without DNA. The germline gives CDR1 MNHNS, CDR2 SASEGT. This CDR3 contains 13 residues. CDR3 residues: CASSATGVSPLHF.

V usage is TRBV28 and J usage is TRBJ2-7. This CDR3 is built from 12 residues. Germline V CDR1 and CDR2: MDHEN, SYDVKM. The CDR3 sequence is CASSPAVYEQYF.

The chain couples TRBV12-5 to TRBJ2-1; TCRdb selects TRBD2, and the lack of DNA leaves this call unchecked. CDR1 is LGHNT and CDR2 is FRNRAP in the germline V gene. The CDR3 sequence is 17 residues long. The CDR3: CASGLVLGGSSYNEQFF.

The chain has TRBV12-3 or TRBV12-4 and TRBJ2-1; TCRdb picks TRBD2, but there is no DNA to check that call. The CDR3 has 16 amino acids. CDR3 loop: CASSFSGGGAFDEQFF.

The rearrangement links TRBV29-1 to TRBJ1-5. CDR1 is SQVTM, CDR2 ANQGSEA, per germline. The CDR3 runs 12 residues. CDR3 loop: CSVEGDGQPQHF.

This chain connects TRBV4-1 to TRBJ2-1; the D call of TRBD1 rests on TCRdb alone, since no DNA is present to check it. The CDR3 spans 18 residues. CDR1 and CDR2 from the germline V gene are MGHRA and YSYEKL. The CDR3 is CASSQNDGLQGAGNEQFF.

V is TRBV7-3 and J is TRBJ2-5; TCRdb gives TRBD1 as the D gene, but with no DNA this cannot be confirmed. This CDR3 spans 14 amino acids. The germline gives CDR1 SGHTA, CDR2 FQGTGA. The CDR3: CASSHTGQEETQYF.

The rearrangement links TRBV6-5 to TRBJ1-2; TCRdb gives TRBD1 as the D gene, but with no DNA this cannot be confirmed. Germline CDR1 is MNHEY and CDR2 is SVGAGI. The CDR3 is 11 residues long. Here the CDR3 reads CASGGLVGYTF.

The genes are TRBV11-3 and TRBJ2-2; the D gene TCRdb calls, TRBD2, cannot be checked with no DNA. This CDR3 comprises 12 residues. CDR1 and CDR2 from the germline V gene are SGHNT and YENEEA. The CDR3 sequence: CASQERSGELFF.